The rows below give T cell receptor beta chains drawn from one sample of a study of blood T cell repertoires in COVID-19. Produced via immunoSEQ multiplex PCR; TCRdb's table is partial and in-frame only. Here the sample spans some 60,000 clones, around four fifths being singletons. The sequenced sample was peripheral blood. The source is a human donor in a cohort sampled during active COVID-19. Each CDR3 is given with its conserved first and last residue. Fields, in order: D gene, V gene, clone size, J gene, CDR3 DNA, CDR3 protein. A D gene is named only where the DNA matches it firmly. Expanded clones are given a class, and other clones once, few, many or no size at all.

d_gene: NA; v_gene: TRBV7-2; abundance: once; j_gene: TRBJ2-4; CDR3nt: TGTGCCAGCAGCTATTTTCCCGGAAACATTCAGTACTTC; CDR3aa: CASSYFPGNIQYF
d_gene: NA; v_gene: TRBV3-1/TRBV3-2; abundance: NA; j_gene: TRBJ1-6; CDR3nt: TGTGCCAGCAGCCAAGGACAGAACTATAATTCACCCCTCCACTTT; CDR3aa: CASSQGQNYNSPLHF
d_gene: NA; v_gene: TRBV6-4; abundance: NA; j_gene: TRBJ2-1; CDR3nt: TGTGCCAGCAGTGACTCCCGGGGGACCCCCTACAATGAGCAGTTCTTC; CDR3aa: CASSDSRGTPYNEQFF
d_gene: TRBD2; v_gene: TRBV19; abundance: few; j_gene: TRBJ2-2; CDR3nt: TGTGCCAGTAGGCCGAGGACTAGCGGGAGAAACACCGGGGAGCTGTTTTTT; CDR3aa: CASRPRTSGRNTGELFF
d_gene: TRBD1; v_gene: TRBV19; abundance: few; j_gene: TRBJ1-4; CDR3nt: TGTGCCAGCGGGACAGCAAAAGAAAAACTGTTTTTT; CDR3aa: CASGTAKEKLFF
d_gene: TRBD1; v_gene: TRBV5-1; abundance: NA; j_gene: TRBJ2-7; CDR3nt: TGCGCCAGCAGCTCCGGGACAGAACCCTACGAGCAGTACTTC; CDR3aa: CASSSGTEPYEQYF
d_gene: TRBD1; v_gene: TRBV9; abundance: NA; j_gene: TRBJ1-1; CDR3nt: TGTGCCAGCAGCGTATCGACAGGGGCTAACACTGAAGCTTTCTTT; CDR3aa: CASSVSTGANTEAFF
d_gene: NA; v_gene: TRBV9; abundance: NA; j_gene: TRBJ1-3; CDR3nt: TGTGCCAGCAGCGCGACAGATGGAAACACCATATATTTT; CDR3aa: CASSATDGNTIYF
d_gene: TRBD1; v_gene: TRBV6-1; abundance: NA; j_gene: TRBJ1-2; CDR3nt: TGTGCCAGCAGTGAAAGGGTGGCAGGGGGCAGGAACTATGGCTACACCTTC; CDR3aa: CASSERVAGGRNYGYTF
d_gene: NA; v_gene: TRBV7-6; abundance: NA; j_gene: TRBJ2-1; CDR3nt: TGTGCCAGCAGCTTTGCTCAGGGTTCCAATGAGCAGTTCTTC; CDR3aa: CASSFAQGSNEQFF
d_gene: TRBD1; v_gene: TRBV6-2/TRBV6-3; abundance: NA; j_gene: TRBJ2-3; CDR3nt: TGTGCCAGCAGTTTTCGGACAGGGGGCGCATTCTCGGCGGGCACAGATACGCAGTATTTT; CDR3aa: CASSFRTGGAFSAGTDTQYF
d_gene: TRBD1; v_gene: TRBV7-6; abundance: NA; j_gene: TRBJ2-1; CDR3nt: TGTGCCAGCAGCTTAGGGGTCCCGACAGGGGATGGTATTGAGCAGTTCTTC; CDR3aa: CASSLGVPTGDGIEQFF
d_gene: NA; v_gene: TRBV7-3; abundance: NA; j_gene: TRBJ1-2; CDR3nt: TGTGCCAGCAGCTTAAATACCGGCTATGGCTACACCTTC; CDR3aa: CASSLNTGYGYTF
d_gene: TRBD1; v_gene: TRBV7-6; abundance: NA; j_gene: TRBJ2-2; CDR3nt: TGTGCCAGCAGCCCCGACAGGGGTGGCACCGGGGAGCTGTTTTTT; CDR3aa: CASSPDRGGTGELFF
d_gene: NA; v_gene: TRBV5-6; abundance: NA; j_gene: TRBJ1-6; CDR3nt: TGTGCCAGTAAGCAGGGGTCTCTCTATAATTCACCCCTCCACTTT; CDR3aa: CASKQGSLYNSPLHF
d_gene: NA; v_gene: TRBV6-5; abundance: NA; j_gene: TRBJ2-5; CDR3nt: TGTGCCAGCAGCTATGACAGAACAGAGACCCAGTACTTC; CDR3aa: CASSYDRTETQYF
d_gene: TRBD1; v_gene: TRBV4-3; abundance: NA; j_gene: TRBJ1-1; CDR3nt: TGCGCCAGCAGCCACGGGACAGGGAACACTGAAGCTTTCTTT; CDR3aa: CASSHGTGNTEAFF
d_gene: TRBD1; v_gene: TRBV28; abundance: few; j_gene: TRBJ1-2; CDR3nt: TGTGCCAGCAGTTTAACCAGGGGGCTTGGCTACACCTTC; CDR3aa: CASSLTRGLGYTF
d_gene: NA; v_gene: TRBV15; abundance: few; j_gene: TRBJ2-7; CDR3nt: TGTGCCACCAGCAATGGATCACCGGGACTCTCGGGCGAGCAGTACTTC; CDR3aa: CATSNGSPGLSGEQYF
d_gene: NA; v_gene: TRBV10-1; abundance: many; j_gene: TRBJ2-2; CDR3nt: TGCGCCAGCAGTGAGGGGCCGGGCCCAAGGGGTACCGGGGAGCTGTTTTTT; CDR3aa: CASSEGPGPRGTGELFF
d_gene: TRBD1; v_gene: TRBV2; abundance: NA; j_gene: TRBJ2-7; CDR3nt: TGTGCCAGCAGTCCGGACAGGGTCTATAACGAGCAGTACTTC; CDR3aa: CASSPDRVYNEQYF
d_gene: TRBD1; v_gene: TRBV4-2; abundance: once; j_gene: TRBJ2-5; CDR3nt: TGTGCCAGCAGCCCCGGGACAGGGGTAGAGACCCAGTACTTC; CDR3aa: CASSPGTGVETQYF
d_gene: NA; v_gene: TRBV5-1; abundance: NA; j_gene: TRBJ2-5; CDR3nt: TGCGCCAGCAGCTTGGGGGCAGCTCAAGAGACCCAGTACTTC; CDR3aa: CASSLGAAQETQYF
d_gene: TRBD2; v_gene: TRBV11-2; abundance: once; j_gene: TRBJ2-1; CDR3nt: TGTGCCAGCAGCTTAGAGGGACTAGCGGGAGTGTATGAGCAGTTCTTC; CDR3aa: CASSLEGLAGVYEQFF
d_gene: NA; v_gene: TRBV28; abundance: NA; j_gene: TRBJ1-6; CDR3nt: TGTGCCGGGAGGGCCGGTGGGAACAATTCACCCCTCCACTTT; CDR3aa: CAGRAGGNNSPLHF
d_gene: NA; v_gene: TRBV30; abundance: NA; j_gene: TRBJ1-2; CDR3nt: TGTGCCTGGAGTCCAGGCCTCTGGGGCTACACCTTC; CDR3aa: CAWSPGLWGYTF
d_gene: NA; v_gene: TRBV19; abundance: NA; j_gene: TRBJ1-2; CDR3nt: TGTGCCAGTAGTACTGGAGCGAACTATGGCTACACCTTC; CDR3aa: CASSTGANYGYTF
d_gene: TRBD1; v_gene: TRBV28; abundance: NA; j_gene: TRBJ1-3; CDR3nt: TGTGCCAGCAGTCCCGGGACAGAACACACCATATATTTT; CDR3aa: CASSPGTEHTIYF
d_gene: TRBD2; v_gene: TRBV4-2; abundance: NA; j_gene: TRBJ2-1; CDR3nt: TGTGCCAGCAGCCTACGACTAGCGAACTACAATGAGCAGTTCTTC; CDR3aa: CASSLRLANYNEQFF
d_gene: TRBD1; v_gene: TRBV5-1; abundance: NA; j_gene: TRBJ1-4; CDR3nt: TGCGCCAGCAGCCCCGCCGGGACAGGGGATGAAAAACTGTTTTTT; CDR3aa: CASSPAGTGDEKLFF
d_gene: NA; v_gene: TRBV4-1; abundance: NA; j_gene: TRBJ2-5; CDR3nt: TGCGCCAGCAGCCTGGGCGGGGCAGGAGTAGAGACCCAGTACTTC; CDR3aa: CASSLGGAGVETQYF
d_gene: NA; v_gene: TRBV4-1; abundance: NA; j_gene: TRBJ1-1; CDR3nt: TGCGCCAGCAGCCAAGGCACCGGTGGGAACACTGAAGCTTTCTTT; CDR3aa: CASSQGTGGNTEAFF
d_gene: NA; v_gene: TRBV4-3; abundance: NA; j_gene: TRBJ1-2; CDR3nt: TGCGCCAGCAGCCAAGACCGGGGGGCCGCCTATGGCTACACCTTC; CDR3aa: CASSQDRGAAYGYTF
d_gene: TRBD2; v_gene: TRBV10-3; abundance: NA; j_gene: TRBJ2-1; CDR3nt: TGTGCCATCAGTGAGAATAGCGGGCCGAGCTCCTACAATGAGCAGTTCTTC; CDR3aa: CAISENSGPSSYNEQFF
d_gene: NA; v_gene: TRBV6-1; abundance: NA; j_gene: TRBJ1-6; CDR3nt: TGTGCCAGCAGTGAAATAGGGGCTAATTCACCCCTCCACTTT; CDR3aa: CASSEIGANSPLHF
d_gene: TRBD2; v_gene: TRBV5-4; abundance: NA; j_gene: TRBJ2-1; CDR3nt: TGTGCCAGCAGCCCAAGGGCGGGAGGCTCCTACAATGAGCAGTTCTTC; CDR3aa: CASSPRAGGSYNEQFF
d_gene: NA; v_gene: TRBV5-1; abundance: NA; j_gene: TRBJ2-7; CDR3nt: TGCGCCAGCAGCCTACAGGGTTTTGGAGCCTACGAGCAGTACTTC; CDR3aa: CASSLQGFGAYEQYF
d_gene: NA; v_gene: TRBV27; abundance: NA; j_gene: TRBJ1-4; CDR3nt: TGTGCCAGCAGTTTTACAGGGCGTGTTAATGAAAAACTGTTTTTT; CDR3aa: CASSFTGRVNEKLFF
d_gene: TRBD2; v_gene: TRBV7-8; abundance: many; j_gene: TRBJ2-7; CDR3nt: TGTGCCAGCAGCTTAGCGTTCGGGGGGAGTGGTCAGTACGAGCAGTACTTC; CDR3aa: CASSLAFGGSGQYEQYF
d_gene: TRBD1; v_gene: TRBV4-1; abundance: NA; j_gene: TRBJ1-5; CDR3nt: TGCGCCAGCAGCCAACGCACCGGGACAGGGCTTGATCAGCCCCAGCATTTT; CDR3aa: CASSQRTGTGLDQPQHF
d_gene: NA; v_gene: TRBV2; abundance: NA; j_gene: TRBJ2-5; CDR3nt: TGTGCCAGCGGGATTGGAGGCCCCCAAGAGACCCAGTACTTC; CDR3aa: CASGIGGPQETQYF
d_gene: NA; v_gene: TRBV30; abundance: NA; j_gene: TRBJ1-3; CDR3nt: TGTGCCTGGAATTCATGGACAGAGCGAAACACCATATATTTT; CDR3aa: CAWNSWTERNTIYF
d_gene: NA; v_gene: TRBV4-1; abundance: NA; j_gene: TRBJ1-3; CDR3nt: TGCGCCAGCAGCCATCCTACCGGGAGAAACACCATATATTTT; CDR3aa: CASSHPTGRNTIYF
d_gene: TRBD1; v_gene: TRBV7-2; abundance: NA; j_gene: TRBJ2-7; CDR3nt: TGTGCCAGCAGCTTTCCGGGTGACAGGGTAGGCGAGCAGTACTTC; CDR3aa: CASSFPGDRVGEQYF
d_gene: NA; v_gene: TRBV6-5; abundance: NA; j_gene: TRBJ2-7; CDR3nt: TGTGCCAGCAGGATAGCGGACTTCTCCTACGAGCAGTACTTC; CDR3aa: CASRIADFSYEQYF
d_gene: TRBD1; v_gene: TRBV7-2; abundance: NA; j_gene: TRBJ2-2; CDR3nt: TGTGCCAGCAGCTTACGGACAGGGCCCGGGGAGCTGTTTTTT; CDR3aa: CASSLRTGPGELFF
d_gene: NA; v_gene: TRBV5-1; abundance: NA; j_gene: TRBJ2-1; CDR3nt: TGCGCCAGCGCCGAATCGAGGAATGAGCAGTTCTTC; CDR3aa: CASAESRNEQFF
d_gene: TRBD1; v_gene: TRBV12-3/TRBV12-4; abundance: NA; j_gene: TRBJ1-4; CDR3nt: TGTGCCAGCAGGGGGACAGCCGAAAAACTGTTTTTT; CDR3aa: CASRGTAEKLFF
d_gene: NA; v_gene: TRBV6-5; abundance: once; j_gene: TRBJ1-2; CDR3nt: TGTGCCAGCAGTTACTATGGGGGGGCCCCTAACTATGGCTACACCTTC; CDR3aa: CASSYYGGAPNYGYTF
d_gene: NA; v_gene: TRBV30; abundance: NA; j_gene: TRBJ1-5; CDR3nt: TGTGCCTGGAGTCCCCAGGCAGGAGGCAGCAATCAGCCCCAGCATTTT; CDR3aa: CAWSPQAGGSNQPQHF
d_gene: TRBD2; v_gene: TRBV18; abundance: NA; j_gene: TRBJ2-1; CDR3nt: TGTGCCAGCTCACCCTTAGCGGGAGGCACCAAGTATGAGCAGTTCTTC; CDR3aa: CASSPLAGGTKYEQFF